A selection of T cell receptor beta chains follows, all from one sample in a study of T cells expressing NK-cell markers. TCRdb re-called the 5' RACE reads, yielding one record per CDR3 amino acid sequence without DNA. The sample totals 300,000 or so distinct CDR3 sequences. The sequenced sample consisted of blood T cells: a sorted CD56 or NKG2C T cell subset, CD4+ or CD8+ T cells, or bulk PBMC T cells (not recorded which). The receptors stem from a woman between 18 and 69 years old in good health. CDR3s include the opening cysteine and the closing phenylalanine or tryptophan. Fields, in order: CDR3 protein, V gene, J gene.

CDR3 protein: CASSQDSPERGGYTDTQYF
V gene: TRBV4-3
J gene: TRBJ2-3

CDR3 protein: CASSVTEETQYF
V gene: TRBV9
J gene: TRBJ2-5

CDR3 protein: CSAPVGARGGYTF
V gene: TRBV20-1
J gene: TRBJ1-2

CDR3 protein: CASNQAGGVGELFF
V gene: TRBV6-2/TRBV6-3
J gene: TRBJ2-2

CDR3 protein: CSVLTDSYEQYF
V gene: TRBV29-1
J gene: TRBJ2-7

CDR3 protein: CASSLGDRVGDTQYF
V gene: TRBV5-1
J gene: TRBJ2-3

CDR3 protein: CASSMTGAKNTEAFF
V gene: TRBV5-6
J gene: TRBJ1-1

CDR3 protein: CASSSYGRRANEKLFF
V gene: TRBV5-1
J gene: TRBJ1-4

CDR3 protein: CASSYSGGGPQRNEQFF
V gene: TRBV6-5
J gene: TRBJ2-1

CDR3 protein: CASSLDSLVNSPLHF
V gene: TRBV5-1
J gene: TRBJ1-6

CDR3 protein: CASSAHLQGYGRQYF
V gene: TRBV5-6
J gene: TRBJ2-7

CDR3 protein: CASSLPGADYEQYF
V gene: TRBV12-3/TRBV12-4
J gene: TRBJ2-7

CDR3 protein: CASSTGQPNQPQHF
V gene: TRBV12-3/TRBV12-4
J gene: TRBJ1-5

CDR3 protein: CASSFSRRASISYNEQFF
V gene: TRBV11-1
J gene: TRBJ2-1

CDR3 protein: CASSPSGYEQFF
V gene: TRBV7-9
J gene: TRBJ2-1

CDR3 protein: CATSVLRGDTQYF
V gene: TRBV24-1
J gene: TRBJ2-3

CDR3 protein: CAIADRVDSPLHF
V gene: TRBV7-9
J gene: TRBJ1-6

CDR3 protein: CASSPQRISYSYNEQFF
V gene: TRBV18
J gene: TRBJ2-1

CDR3 protein: CASSPGLAPDTDTQYF
V gene: TRBV7-7
J gene: TRBJ2-3

CDR3 protein: CASSVAGGGETQYF
V gene: TRBV12-3/TRBV12-4
J gene: TRBJ2-5

CDR3 protein: CSDWDSNYGYTF
V gene: TRBV20-1
J gene: TRBJ1-2

CDR3 protein: CSARPTGVTYEQYF
V gene: TRBV20-1
J gene: TRBJ2-7

CDR3 protein: CSVERGLNEQFF
V gene: TRBV29-1
J gene: TRBJ2-1